Each of the 11 T cell receptor beta chains below was sequenced from the same sample in a study of OX40 agonist ivuxolimab in advanced cancers. Profiling relied on immunoSEQ multiplex PCR, and the TCRdb table lists in-frame clones only, not all of them. The data hold 35,000 to 45,000 clones, with 70% to 90% observed a single time. Sequencing used CD4+ or CD8+ T cells sorted from blood, obtained in a trial of the OX40 agonist ivuxolimab. The origin of the receptors is an adult with an advanced solid tumor such as melanoma, head and neck, liver or kidney cancer.

The chain uses TRBV7-3 and TRBJ2-2, with 7 bases fitting TRBD2. Germline V gene data show CDR1 as SGHTA and CDR2 as FQGTGA. The V gene end was trimmed by 3 bases and the J gene end by 6 bases; junction bases not matched to a gene: 7. The CDR3 loop spans 15 amino acids. Here the CDR3 reads CASSFSGGKSGELFF. CDR3 nucleotide sequence: TGTGCCAGCAGCTTCTCCGGGGGGAAATCCGGGGAGCTGTTTTTT.

This chain connects TRBV7-9 to TRBJ2-2; no definite D call. There are 14 residues in the CDR3. Between the trimmed V and J ends, which lost 2 bases and 1 base, there was a span of 5 bases. Germline V gene data show CDR1 as SEHNR and CDR2 as FQNEAQ (reference sequence). The DNA for the CDR3 is TGTGCCAGCAGCTTACTAGGGAACACCGGGGAGCTGTTTTTT. Protein sequence: CASSLLGNTGELFF.

The genes are TRBV2 and TRBJ2-7; 7 bases align to TRBD2. This CDR3 is 15 amino acids long. The germline V gene encodes CDR1 SNHLY and CDR2 FYNNEI. V lost 3 bases to trimming and J lost 0 bases; unmatched junction nucleotides: 5. The CDR3 loop is CASSEAGGYSYEQYF. In nucleotides, the CDR3 is TGTGCCAGCAGTGAGGCCGGGGGGTACTCCTACGAGCAGTACTTC.

The count of this clone is one. The gene calls are TRBV19 and TRBJ2-1, with D possibly being TRBD2 (6 bases). The V end was cut by 10 bases, the J end by 7 bases, with 17 bases between. The CDR3 consists of 13 residues. Germline CDR1 is LNHDA and CDR2 is SQIVND (reference sequence). CDR3 region: CATGPGTLNEQFF. The CDR3 DNA reads as TGTGCCACCGGCCCCGGGACTTTAAATGAGCAGTTCTTC.

This sequence joins TRBV27 and TRBJ2-3; either TRBD1 or TRBD2 may supply D (6 bases each). The CDR3 length is 14 residues. Germline V gene lookup returns CDR1 MNHEY and CDR2 SMNVEV (reference sequence). Trimming took off 5 bases at V and 1 base at J, with 10 bases between the two ends. The CDR3 coding sequence is TGTGCCAGCAGTGGGGGGCTCGGCACAGATACGCAGTATTTT. Amino acids: CASSGGLGTDTQYF.

In this sample, this clone turned up a few times. The V gene is TRBV6-5, the J gene TRBJ2-7; tentatively, D is TRBD1 (6 bases). This CDR3 spans 16 amino acids. V was cut by 0 bases and J by 0 bases, with 12 bases left in between. Germline V gene lookup returns CDR1 MNHEY and CDR2 SVGAGI. The CDR3 region has the DNA TGTGCCAGCAGTTACTCTCCAGGGGAACCCTCCTACGAGCAGTACTTC. Protein: CASSYSPGEPSYEQYF.

This chain links TRBV28 with TRBJ2-3; possibly TRBD1 for D (5 bases). The CDR3 consists of 15 residues. The V and J ends lost 7 bases and 0 bases respectively, with 14 bases between them. CDR1 MDHEN and CDR2 SYDVKM come from the germline V gene. The CDR3 protein is CASTSVRASTDTQYF. CDR3 coding DNA: TGTGCCAGCACTTCAGTCAGGGCTAGCACAGATACGCAGTATTTT.

The V and J genes are TRBV7-8 and TRBJ1-5; D uncertain. Germline assignment: CDR1 SGHVS and CDR2 FQNEAQ. With 4 bases removed from V and 5 bases from J, the gap between germline ends came to 12 bases. This CDR3 spans 14 amino acids. The CDR3 DNA follows: TGTGCCAGCAGCTCCAGTGGCCCTCATCAGCCCCAGCATTTT. Translated, it gives CASSSSGPHQPQHF.

This clone was seen just once. This chain uses TRBV7-9 with TRBJ1-6; D not resolved. Trimming removed 1 base at V and 5 bases at J, with 9 bases between. Looked up from germline, CDR1 is SEHNR and CDR2 is FQNEAQ (reference sequence). The CDR3 loop spans 15 amino acids. The CDR3, as DNA: TGTGCCAGCAGCTTAGGGTTCGTTAATAATTCACCCCTCCACTTT. Translated: CASSLGFVNNSPLHF.

This clone was seen only a few times. The junction and the germline gene differ at one end; a read error may be behind it. The CDR3 DNA reads TGCGCCAGCAGCCAAGTGCAGACCACCGGGGAGCTGTTTTTT. Its protein product is CASSQVQTTGELFF. This chain connects TRBV7-9 to TRBJ2-2; no definite D call. Per the germline V gene, CDR1 is SEHNR and CDR2 is FQNEAQ (reference sequence). This CDR3 region has 14 residues.

The chain recombines TRBV6-1 with TRBJ1-5; tentatively, D is TRBD1 (6 bases). In germline, CDR1 is MNHNS, CDR2 SASEGT. V was trimmed by 6 bases and J by 2 bases, leaving 11 bases between them. The CDR3 is 14 residues long. CDR3 in amino acids: CASSVQGRNQPQHF. The CDR3 DNA reads as TGTGCCAGCAGCGTACAGGGACGCAATCAGCCCCAGCATTTT.